A single sample gave rise to the 5 T cell receptor beta chains below, sequenced in a study of T-cell memory formation after mild COVID-19. In TCRdb, the 5' RACE reads were re-called with MiXCR into one record per CDR3 protein. The sample has approximately 100,000 distinct CDR3 sequences, 11% seen once. The sample comprised PBMCs or a T cell subset sorted from them (not recorded which). The origin of the receptors is a man younger than 35 who had mild COVID-19 (a few samples of this study predate the infection). Cell type and time point are not known.

J is TRBJ2-2 and V is TRBV7-8, with TRBD2 as a possible D gene (7 bases). CDR1 is SGHVS and CDR2 is FQNEAQ in the germline V gene. V dropped 4 bases and J dropped 7 bases, with 19 bases sitting between them. The CDR3 runs to 16 residues. The CDR3, as DNA: TGTGCCAGCAGCTGGCTAAGGGGGGGTCCCGGCGGGGAGCTGTTTTTT. Translating it yields CASSWLRGGPGGELFF.

J is TRBJ2-2 and V is TRBV7-2, with a possible D match to TRBD2 (5 bases). Trimming took 5 bases from V and 7 from J, leaving 17 bases between them. Germline CDR1 SGHTA, CDR2 FQGNSA. This CDR3 has 15 residues. DNA of the CDR3: TGTGCCAGCAGCCCGAGGGCTTACCGGGTCGGGGAGCTGTTTTTT. It translates to CASSPRAYRVGELFF. Supplemented by reference TRBV7-2 and TRBJ2-2, the full variable domain reads GAGVSQSPSNKVTEKGKDVELRCDPISGHTALYWYRQSLGQGLEFLIYFQGNSAPDKSGLPSDRFSAERTGGSVSTLTIQRTQQEDSAVYLCASSPRAYRVGELFFGEGSRLTVL.

The chain recombines TRBV28 with TRBJ2-1; D not resolved. The V gene's germline CDR1 is MDHEN and CDR2 SYDVKM. The CDR3 is made up of 16 amino acids. The germline V and J ends were trimmed by 3 bases and 7 bases, with 19 bases remaining between them. CDR3: CASSFEVVIDSNEQFF. In DNA form, the CDR3 reads TGTGCCAGCAGTTTCGAGGTTGTGATTGATAGTAATGAGCAGTTCTTC.

The J gene is TRBJ2-1, the V gene TRBV7-9; 8 bases are a match to TRBD1. Germline CDR1 and CDR2: SEHNR and FQNEAQ (reference sequence). This CDR3 spans 16 amino acids. The V and J ends lost 8 bases and 9 bases, in that order; junction bases with no gene match: 18. The CDR3 sequence: CASGNAGTGGECEQFF. In DNA form, the CDR3 reads TGTGCCAGCGGCAACGCCGGTACAGGGGGTGAGTGTGAGCAGTTCTTC. Combining the CDR3 with reference TRBV7-9 and TRBJ2-1 gives the whole variable domain DTGVSQNPRHKITKRGQNVTFRCDPISEHNRLYWYRQTLGQGPEFLTYFQNEAQLEKSRLLSDRFSAERPKGSFSTLEIQRTEQGDSAMYLCASGNAGTGGECEQFFGPGTRLTVL.

This clonotype was detected a few times. This chain joins TRBV10-3 and TRBJ2-3, with TRBD2 matching over 14 bases. The CDR3 spans 15 residues. Unmatched junction bases numbered 3, after V lost 8 bases and J lost 2 bases. CDR1 is ENHRY and CDR2 is SYGVKD in the germline V gene. The CDR3 DNA reads as TGTGCCATCCAGGGACTAGCGGGGGCCACAGATACGCAGTATTTT. Translated: CAIQGLAGATDTQYF.